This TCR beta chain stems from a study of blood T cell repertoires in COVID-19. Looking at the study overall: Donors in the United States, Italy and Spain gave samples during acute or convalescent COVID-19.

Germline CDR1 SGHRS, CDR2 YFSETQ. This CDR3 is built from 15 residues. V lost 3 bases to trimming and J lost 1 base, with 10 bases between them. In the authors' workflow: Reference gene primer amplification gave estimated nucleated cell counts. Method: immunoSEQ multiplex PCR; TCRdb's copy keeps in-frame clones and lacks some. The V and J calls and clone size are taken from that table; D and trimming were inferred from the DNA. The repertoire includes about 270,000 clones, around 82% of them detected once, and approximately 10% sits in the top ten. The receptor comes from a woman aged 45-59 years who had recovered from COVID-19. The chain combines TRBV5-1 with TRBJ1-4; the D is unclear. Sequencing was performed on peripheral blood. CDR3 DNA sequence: TGCGCCAGCAGCTCCGGTGAGAAAACTAATGAAAAACTGTTTTTT. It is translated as CASSSGEKTNEKLFF.